This T cell receptor beta chain was sequenced during a study of long-term antiretroviral therapy in people with HIV. The V end was cut by 6 bases, the J end by 9 bases, with 14 bases between. The CDR3 totals 13 residues. CDR1 is SGHTA and CDR2 is FQGNSA in the germline V gene. The authors ran the immunoSEQ assay, v3.0, at survey level. Libraries were prepared by immunoSEQ multiplex PCR; TCRdb keeps only in-frame clonotypes and omits some of them. The sample includes around 40,000 clones, 75% to 90% of them seen just once. This clone came up a few times. The V and J genes are TRBV7-2 and TRBJ2-2; D tentatively fits TRBD1 or TRBD2 (6 bases each). This TCR was recovered from a woman younger than 30 with HIV. This specimen was unsorted PBMCs, taken just before starting antiretroviral therapy. For the CDR3, the DNA is TGTGCCAGCAGACTAGGGGGGCGCCGGGAGCTGTTTTTT. Encoded protein: CASRLGGRRELFF.